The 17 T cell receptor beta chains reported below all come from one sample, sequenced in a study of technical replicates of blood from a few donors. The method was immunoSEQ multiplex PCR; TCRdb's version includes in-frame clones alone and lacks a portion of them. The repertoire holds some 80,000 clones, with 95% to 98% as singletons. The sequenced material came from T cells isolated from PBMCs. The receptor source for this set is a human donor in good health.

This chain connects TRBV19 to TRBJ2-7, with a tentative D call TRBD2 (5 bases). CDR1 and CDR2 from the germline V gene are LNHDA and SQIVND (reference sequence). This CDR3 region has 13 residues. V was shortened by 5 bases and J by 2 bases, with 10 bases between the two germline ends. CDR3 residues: CASSVTGAYEQYF. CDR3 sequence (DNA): TGTGCCAGTAGTGTTACCGGGGCCTACGAGCAGTACTTC.

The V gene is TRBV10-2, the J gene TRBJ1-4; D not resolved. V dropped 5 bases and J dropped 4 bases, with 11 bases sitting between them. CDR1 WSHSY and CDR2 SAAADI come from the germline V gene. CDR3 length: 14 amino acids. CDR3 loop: CASSQTRLNEKLFF. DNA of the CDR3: TGCGCCAGCAGTCAGACGAGACTTAATGAAAAACTGTTTTTT.

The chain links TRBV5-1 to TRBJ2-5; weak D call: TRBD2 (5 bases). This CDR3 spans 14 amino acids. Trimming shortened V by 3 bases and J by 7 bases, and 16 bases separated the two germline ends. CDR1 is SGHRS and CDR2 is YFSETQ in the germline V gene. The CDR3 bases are TGCGCCAGCAGCTCGGATCCCGGGAAAGGGACCCAGTACTTC. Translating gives CASSSDPGKGTQYF.

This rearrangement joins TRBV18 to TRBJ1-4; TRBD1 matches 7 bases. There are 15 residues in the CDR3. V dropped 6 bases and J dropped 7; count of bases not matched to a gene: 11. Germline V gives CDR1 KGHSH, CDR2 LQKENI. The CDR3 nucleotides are TGTGCCAGCTCCGGGCCAGGGGGTATTGGTGAAAAACTGTTTTTT. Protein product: CASSGPGGIGEKLFF.

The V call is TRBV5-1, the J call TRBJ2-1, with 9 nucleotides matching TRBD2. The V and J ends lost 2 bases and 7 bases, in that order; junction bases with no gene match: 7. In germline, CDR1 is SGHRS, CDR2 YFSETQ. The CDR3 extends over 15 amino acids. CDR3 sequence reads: CASSFTAGGGNEQFF. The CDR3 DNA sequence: TGCGCCAGCAGCTTTACAGCGGGAGGAGGGAATGAGCAGTTCTTC.

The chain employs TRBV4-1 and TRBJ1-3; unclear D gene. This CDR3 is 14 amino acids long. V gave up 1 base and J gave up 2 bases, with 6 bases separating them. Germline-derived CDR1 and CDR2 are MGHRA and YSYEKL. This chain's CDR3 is CASSQGQAGNTIYF. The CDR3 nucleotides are TGCGCCAGCAGCCAAGGCCAGGCTGGAAACACCATATATTTT.

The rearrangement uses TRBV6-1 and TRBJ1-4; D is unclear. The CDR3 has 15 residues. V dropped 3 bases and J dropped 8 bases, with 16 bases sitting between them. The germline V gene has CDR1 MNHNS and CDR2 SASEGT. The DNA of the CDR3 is TGTGCCAGCAGTGACTCGCTTGGTGTCGGGGAAAAACTGTTTTTT. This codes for CASSDSLGVGEKLFF.

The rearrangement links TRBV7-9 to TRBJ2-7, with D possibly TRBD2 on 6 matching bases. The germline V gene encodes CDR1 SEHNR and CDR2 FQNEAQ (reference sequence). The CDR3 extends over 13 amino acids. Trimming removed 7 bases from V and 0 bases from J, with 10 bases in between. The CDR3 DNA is TGTGCCAGCACGGCGGGAAGCTCCTACGAGCAGTACTTC. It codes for CASTAGSSYEQYF.

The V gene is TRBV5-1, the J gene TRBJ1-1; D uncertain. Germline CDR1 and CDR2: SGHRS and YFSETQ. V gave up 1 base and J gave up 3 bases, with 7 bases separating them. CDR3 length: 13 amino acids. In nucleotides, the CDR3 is TGCGCCAGCAGCTTGTACAGCCACACTGAAGCTTTCTTT. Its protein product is CASSLYSHTEAFF.

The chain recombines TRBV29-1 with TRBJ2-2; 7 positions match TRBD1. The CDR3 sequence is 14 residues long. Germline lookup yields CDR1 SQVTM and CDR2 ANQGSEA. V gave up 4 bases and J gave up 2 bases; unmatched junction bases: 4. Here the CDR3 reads CSVVGTDNTGELFF. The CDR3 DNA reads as TGCAGCGTTGTGGGGACAGATAACACCGGGGAGCTGTTTTTT.

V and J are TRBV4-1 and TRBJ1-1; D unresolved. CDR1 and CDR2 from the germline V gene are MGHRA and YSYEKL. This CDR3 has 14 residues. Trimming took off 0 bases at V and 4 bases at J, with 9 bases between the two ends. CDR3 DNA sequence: TGCGCCAGCAGCCAAGATTTTGGGAGCACTGAAGCTTTCTTT. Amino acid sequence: CASSQDFGSTEAFF.

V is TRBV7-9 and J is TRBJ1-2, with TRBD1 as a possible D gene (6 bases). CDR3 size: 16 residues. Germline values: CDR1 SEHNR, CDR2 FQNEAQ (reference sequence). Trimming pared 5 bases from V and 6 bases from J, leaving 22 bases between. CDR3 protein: CASSPLPRGEGDGYTF. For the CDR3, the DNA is TGTGCCAGCAGCCCGTTACCCAGGGGAGAAGGGGATGGCTACACCTTC.

CDR3 residues: CASSPNPSAYEQYF. CDR3 nucleotide sequence: TGTGCCAGCAGTCCCAATCCCAGTGCCTACGAGCAGTACTTC. The chain is built from TRBV25-1 and TRBJ2-7; D is ambiguous. Trimming took off 5 bases at V and 2 bases at J, with 13 bases between the two ends. This CDR3 contains 14 residues. Germline CDR1 is MGHDK and CDR2 is SYGVNS.

CDR3 DNA: TGCGCCAGCAGCCAAGGCCCCGGGGACTCCTACGAGCAGTACTTC. Residues: CASSQGPGDSYEQYF. This chain joins TRBV4-1 and TRBJ2-7, with D tentatively TRBD2 (5 bases). The germline V gene has CDR1 MGHRA and CDR2 YSYEKL. The CDR3 loop spans 15 amino acids. V shed 1 base and J shed 0 bases, with 10 bases lying between them.

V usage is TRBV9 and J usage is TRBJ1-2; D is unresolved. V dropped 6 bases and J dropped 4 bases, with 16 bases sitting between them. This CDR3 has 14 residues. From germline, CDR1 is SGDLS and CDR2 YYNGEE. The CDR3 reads CASTKLGGGYGYTF. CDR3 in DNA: TGTGCCAGCACTAAGCTGGGAGGTGGCTATGGCTACACCTTC.

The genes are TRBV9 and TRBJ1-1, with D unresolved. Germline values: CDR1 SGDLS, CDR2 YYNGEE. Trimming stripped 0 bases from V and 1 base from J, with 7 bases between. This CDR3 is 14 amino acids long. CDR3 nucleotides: TGTGCCAGCAGCGTAGTTAGCCAGAACACTGAAGCTTTCTTT. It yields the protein CASSVVSQNTEAFF. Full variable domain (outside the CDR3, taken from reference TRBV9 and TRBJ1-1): DSGVTQTPKHLITATGQRVTLRCSPRSGDLSVYWYQQSLDQGLQFLIQYYNGEERAKGNILERFSAQQFPDLHSELNLSSLELGDSALYFCASSVVSQNTEAFFGQGTRLTVV.

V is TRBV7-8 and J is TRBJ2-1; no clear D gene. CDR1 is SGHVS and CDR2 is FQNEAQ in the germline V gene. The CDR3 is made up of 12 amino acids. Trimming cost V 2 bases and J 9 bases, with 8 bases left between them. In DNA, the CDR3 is TGTGCCAGCAGCTTACTAACTTTTGAGCAGTTCTTC. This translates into CASSLLTFEQFF.